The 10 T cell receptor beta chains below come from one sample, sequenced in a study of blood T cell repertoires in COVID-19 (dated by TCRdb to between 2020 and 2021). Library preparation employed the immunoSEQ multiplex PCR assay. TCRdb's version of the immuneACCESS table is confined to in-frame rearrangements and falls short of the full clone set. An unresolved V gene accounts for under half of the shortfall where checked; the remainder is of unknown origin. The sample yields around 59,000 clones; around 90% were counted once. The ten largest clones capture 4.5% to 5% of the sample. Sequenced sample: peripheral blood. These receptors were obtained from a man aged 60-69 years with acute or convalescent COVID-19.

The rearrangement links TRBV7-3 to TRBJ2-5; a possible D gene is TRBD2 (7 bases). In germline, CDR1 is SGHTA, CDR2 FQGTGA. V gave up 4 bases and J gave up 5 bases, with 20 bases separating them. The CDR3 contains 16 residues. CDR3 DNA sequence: TGTGCCAGCAGCTCCATTTGGGGGGGCGAGTCTGAGACCCAGTACTTC. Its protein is CASSSIWGGESETQYF. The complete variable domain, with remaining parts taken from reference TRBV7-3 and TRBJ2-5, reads GAGVSQTPSNKVTEKGKYVELRCDPISGHTALYWYRQSLGQGPEFLIYFQGTGAADDSGLPNDRFFAVRPEGSVSTLKIQRTERGDSAVYLCASSSIWGGESETQYFGPGTRLLVL.

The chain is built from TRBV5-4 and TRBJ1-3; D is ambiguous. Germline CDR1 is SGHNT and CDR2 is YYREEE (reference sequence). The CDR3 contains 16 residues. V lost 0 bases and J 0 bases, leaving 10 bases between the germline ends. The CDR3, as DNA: TGTGCCAGCAGCTTGGGGGCAAGAAGCTCTGGAAACACCATATATTTT. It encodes CASSLGARSSGNTIYF.

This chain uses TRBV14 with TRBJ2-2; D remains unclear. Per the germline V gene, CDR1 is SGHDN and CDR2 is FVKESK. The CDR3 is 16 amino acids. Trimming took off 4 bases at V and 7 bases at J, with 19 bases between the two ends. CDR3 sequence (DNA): TGTGCCAGCAGCCTGTTCTCAAGGAGAGGCGGCGGGGAGCTGTTTTTT. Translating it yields CASSLFSRRGGGELFF.

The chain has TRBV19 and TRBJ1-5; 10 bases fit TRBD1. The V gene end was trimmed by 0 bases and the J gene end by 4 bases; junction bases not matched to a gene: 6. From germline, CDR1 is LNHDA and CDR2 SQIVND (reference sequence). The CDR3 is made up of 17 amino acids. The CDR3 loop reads CASSIDRDRGQNQPQHF. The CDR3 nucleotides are TGTGCCAGTAGTATAGATCGAGACAGGGGGCAGAATCAGCCCCAGCATTTT.

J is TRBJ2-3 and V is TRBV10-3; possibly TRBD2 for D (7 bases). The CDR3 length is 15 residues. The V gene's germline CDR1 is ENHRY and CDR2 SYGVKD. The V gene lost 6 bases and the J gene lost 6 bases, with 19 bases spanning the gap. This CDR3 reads CAIREGEGFSDTQYF. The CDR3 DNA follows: TGTGCCATCAGAGAGGGGGAGGGATTTAGTGATACGCAGTATTTT.

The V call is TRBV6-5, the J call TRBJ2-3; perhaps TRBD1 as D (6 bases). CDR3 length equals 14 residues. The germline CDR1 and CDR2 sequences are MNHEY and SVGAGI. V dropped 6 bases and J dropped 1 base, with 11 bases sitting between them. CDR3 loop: CASSPRGRTDTQYF. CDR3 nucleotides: TGTGCCAGCAGCCCCAGGGGCCGCACAGATACGCAGTATTTT.

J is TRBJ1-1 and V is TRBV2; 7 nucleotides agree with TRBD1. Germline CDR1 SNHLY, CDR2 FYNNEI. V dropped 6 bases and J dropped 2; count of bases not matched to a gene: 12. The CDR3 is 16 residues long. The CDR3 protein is CASRDRVAGLNTEAFF. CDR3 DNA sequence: TGTGCCAGCAGAGACAGGGTGGCCGGGCTAAACACTGAAGCTTTCTTT.

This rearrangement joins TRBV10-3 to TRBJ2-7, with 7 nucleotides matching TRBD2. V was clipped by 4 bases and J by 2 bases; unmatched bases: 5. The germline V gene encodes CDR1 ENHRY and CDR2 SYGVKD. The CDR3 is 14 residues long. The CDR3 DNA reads TGTGCCATCAGTGTGGGGGAGGGAACCTACGAGCAGTACTTC. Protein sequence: CAISVGEGTYEQYF.

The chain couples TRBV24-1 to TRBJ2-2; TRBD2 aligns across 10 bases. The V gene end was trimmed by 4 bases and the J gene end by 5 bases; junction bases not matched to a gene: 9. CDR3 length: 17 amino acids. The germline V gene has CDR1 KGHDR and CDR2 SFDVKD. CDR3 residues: CATSDMSGRERTGELFF. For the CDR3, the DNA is TGTGCCACCAGTGACATGAGCGGGAGGGAGAGAACCGGGGAGCTGTTTTTT.

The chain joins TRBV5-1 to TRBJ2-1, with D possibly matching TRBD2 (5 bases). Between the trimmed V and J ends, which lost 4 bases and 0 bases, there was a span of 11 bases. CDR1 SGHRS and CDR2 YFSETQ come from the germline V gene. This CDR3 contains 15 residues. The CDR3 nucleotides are TGCGCCAGCAGCGAGAGCGGCCGCTCCTACAATGAGCAGTTCTTC. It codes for CASSESGRSYNEQFF.